Listed below are T cell receptor beta chains from one sample, sequenced in a study of graft-versus-host responses after intestinal transplantation. Clones were read by immunoSEQ multiplex PCR, and TCRdb kept only the in-frame ones, dropping some. The sample shows 100,000 to 120,000 clones, over 85% of them seen only once. No antigen has been identified for these receptors. The sample here was unstimulated CD8+ T cells sorted from spleen or lymph node cells, taken before intestinal transplant. The receptors stem from a human donor who received an intestinal transplant. The CDR3 runs from the conserved cysteine through the conserved F or W. A D gene is named only where the DNA matches it firmly. Where a row states a size, it is once, few, many or the class of an expanded clone; other rows omit it.

once	TRBV21-1	NA	TRBJ2-1	TGTGCCAGCAGCGCAGTCCGGGACTCCTTCCCCTTGGCCGATGAGCAGTTCTTC	CASSAVRDSFPLADEQFF
NA	TRBV6-5	NA	TRBJ2-5	TGTGCCAGCAGTTACTCAGCAGGGATCCAAGAGACCCAGTACTTC	CASSYSAGIQETQYF
NA	TRBV5-6	NA	TRBJ1-5	TGTGCCAGCAGCGGGGCAGGCGGGCGACCCCAGCATTTT	CASSGAGGRPQHF
NA	TRBV5-4	TRBD2	TRBJ2-3	TGTGCCAGCAGCTTAGGGGTCGGGAGGAGGAGCACAGATACGCAGTATTTT	CASSLGVGRRSTDTQYF
NA	TRBV9	NA	TRBJ2-3	TGTGCCAGCACCCAGGGGAATCGCGAGGGAACAGATACGCAGTATTTT	CASTQGNREGTDTQYF
NA	TRBV10-1	NA	TRBJ2-7	TGCGCCAGCTCTGGCCAGGGATCCGGGGACGAGCAGTACTTC	CASSGQGSGDEQYF
NA	TRBV27	NA	TRBJ2-7	TGTGCCAGCAGTCTGAGAGGCTTTACCCACGAGCAGTACTTC	CASSLRGFTHEQYF
NA	TRBV4-1	NA	TRBJ2-3	TGCGCCAGCAGCCAGGAGACACGTTTGGGAAACACAGATACGCAGTATTTT	CASSQETRLGNTDTQYF
NA	TRBV19	NA	TRBJ2-1	TGTGCCAGTAGTCTCAGGGTCGATGAGCAGTTCTTC	CASSLRVDEQFF
NA	TRBV15	NA	TRBJ2-6	TGTGCCACCAGCGCCGGAGGGTCTGGGGCCAACGTCCTGACTTTC	CATSAGGSGANVLTF
NA	TRBV10-2	NA	TRBJ2-7	TGCGCCAGCAGTGAGTCGGCAGGGTGGTCGGGCGAGCAGTACTTC	CASSESAGWSGEQYF
NA	TRBV13	NA	TRBJ1-1	TGTGCCGCAGGTGACAGATCGAACACTGAAGCTTTCTTT	CAAGDRSNTEAFF
NA	TRBV6-5	TRBD1	TRBJ1-2	TGTGCCAGCAGTGGGACAGGGGGCTGGTATGGCTACACCTTC	CASSGTGGWYGYTF
once	TRBV5-4	TRBD2	TRBJ2-7	TGTGCCAGCAGCCAGGGACTAGCGGGCTCCTACGAGCAGTACTTC	CASSQGLAGSYEQYF